The 20 T cell receptor beta chains reported below all come from one sample, sequenced in a study of early T cells in non-severe SARS-CoV-2 infection (dated by TCRdb to the early 2020s). The library was produced with 5' RACE. Sequencing took place on a NextSeq 500. Through fastp at Q25 and MiXCR, TCRdb rebuilt clones from the public reads, retaining in-frame beta chains. All rows with the same CDR3 protein become a single entry with the most common DNA and genes. The table for this sample lists about 22,000 distinct CDR3 sequences; 4.5% of them were counted only once. In total, the top ten clones hold about 20% of the sample. The sequenced sample consisted of whole blood. The receptors originated from an adult who was a healthcare worker with PCR-confirmed SARS-CoV-2 infection or an uninfected control (not recorded which).

The table lists this clonotype with a few counts. The chain combines TRBV5-1 with TRBJ2-2; the match to TRBD2 covers 12 bases. With V trimmed by 2 bases and J by 3 bases, 8 bases remained unmatched. The CDR3 is made up of 18 amino acids. Germline CDR1 is SGHRS and CDR2 is YFSETQ. The CDR3 loop reads CASSLQGGTSGYTGELFF. CDR3 DNA sequence: TGCGCCAGCAGCTTACAAGGAGGGACTAGCGGGTACACCGGGGAGCTGTTTTTT.

This clonotype has a count of ten or more. This chain connects TRBV20-1 to TRBJ1-5, with D unclear. CDR1 and CDR2 from the germline V gene are DFQATT and SNEGSKA (reference sequence). This CDR3 contains 12 residues. Trimming shortened V by 4 bases and J by 1 base, and 5 bases separated the two germline ends. As DNA, the CDR3 is TGCAGTGCTACCCAGAGCAATCAGCCCCAGCATTTT. Amino acid sequence: CSATQSNQPQHF.

This clonotype was observed at least ten times. The chain joins TRBV25-1 to TRBJ1-2, with unresolved D. Trimming pared 2 bases from V and 4 bases from J, leaving 11 bases between. Germline V lookup: CDR1 MGHDK, CDR2 SYGVNS. The CDR3 is 14 residues long. Here the CDR3 reads CASSERVEGYGYTF. The CDR3 nucleotides are TGTGCCAGCAGTGAAAGGGTGGAGGGCTATGGCTACACCTTC.

This clonotype was observed at least ten times. The chain employs TRBV12-3 or TRBV12-4 and TRBJ1-4; D not resolved. The CDR3 contains 14 residues. The V end lost 5 bases, the J end lost 6 bases, and 13 bases lay between the germline ends. This CDR3 is CASSPGRFDEKLFF. The CDR3, as DNA: TGTGCCAGCAGTCCCGGTAGGTTTGATGAAAAACTGTTTTTT.

This clonotype has ten or more counts. The gene calls are TRBV20-1 and TRBJ2-1, with TRBD2 as a possible D gene (6 bases). CDR1 DFQATT and CDR2 SNEGSKA come from the germline V gene (reference sequence). The CDR3 consists of 14 residues. The V gene lost 5 bases and the J gene lost 8 bases, with 19 bases spanning the gap. Written as DNA, the CDR3 is TGCAGTGCTGATGGACTAAGGAGAGAGGATGAGCAGTTCTTC. Translated, it gives CSADGLRREDEQFF.

This clonotype was recorded only once. The genes are TRBV27 and TRBJ1-5, with TRBD1 matching over 7 bases. Trimming cost V 4 bases and J 5 bases; bases outside gene matches: 8. This CDR3 is built from 15 residues. The germline V gene encodes CDR1 MNHEY and CDR2 SMNVEV (reference sequence). This CDR3 is CASSSETGSDQPQHF. CDR3 nucleotides: TGTGCCAGCAGTTCCGAGACAGGGAGCGATCAGCCCCAGCATTTT.

This clonotype was counted ten times or more. The V call is TRBV12-3 or TRBV12-4, the J call TRBJ2-2; TRBD2 agrees at 11 bases. The CDR3 length is 15 residues. With 4 bases clipped from V and 4 bases from J, the junction kept 2 bases outside the gene matches. The CDR3 spells CASSYSGRGTGELFF. In DNA form, the CDR3 reads TGTGCCAGCAGTTATAGCGGGAGGGGCACCGGGGAGCTGTTTTTT.

Many counts were recorded for this clonotype. The chain uses TRBV28 and TRBJ2-5; D may be TRBD1 (5 bases). Trimming pared 3 bases from V and 7 bases from J, leaving 15 bases between. This CDR3 is built from 14 residues. Germline V lookup: CDR1 MDHEN, CDR2 SYDVKM. The CDR3 reads CASSFSPFTGTQYF. The CDR3 DNA is TGTGCCAGCAGTTTCTCTCCCTTCACAGGGACCCAGTACTTC. The variable domain in full, completed from reference TRBV28 and TRBJ2-5, reads DVKVTQSSRYLVKRTGEKVFLECVQDMDHENMFWYRQDPGLGLRLIYFSYDVKMKEKGDIPEGYSVSREKKERFSLILESASTNQTSMYLCASSFSPFTGTQYFGPGTRLLVL.

This clonotype was seen ten or more times. The chain's CDR3 is CASSPTGVDYGYTF. The CDR3 nucleotides are TGTGCCAGCAGTCCTACAGGGGTGGACTATGGCTACACCTTC. The chain employs TRBV12-3 or TRBV12-4 and TRBJ1-2, with 7 bases fitting TRBD1. V was pared by 5 bases and J by 3 bases, with 6 bases of the junction left unmatched. The CDR3 length is 14 residues.

This clonotype was detected ten times or more. CDR3 sequence reads: CASSSQGATEAFF. CDR3 sequence (DNA): TGTGCCAGCAGCTCACAGGGGGCGACTGAAGCTTTCTTT. The chain uses TRBV11-2 and TRBJ1-1; 9 bases are shared with TRBD1. Germline lookup yields CDR1 SGHAT and CDR2 FQNNGV. This CDR3 contains 13 residues. J gave up 5 bases and V 4 bases, and 2 bases lay outside the gene matches. The whole variable domain, filled in from reference TRBV11-2 and TRBJ1-1, reads EAGVAQSPRYKIIEKRQSVAFWCNPISGHATLYWYQQILGQGPKLLIQFQNNGVVDDSQLPKDRFSAERLKGVDSTLKIQPAKLEDSAVYLCASSSQGATEAFFGQGTRLTVV.

This clonotype was seen a few times. The V gene is TRBV4-3, the J gene TRBJ2-1; D not resolved. This CDR3 has 14 residues. The V end was cut by 1 base, the J end by 6 bases, with 10 bases between. Germline assignment: CDR1 LGHNA and CDR2 YSLEER. CDR3 coding DNA: TGCGCCAGCAGCCAAGGAAGGACCACCAATGAGCAGTTCTTC. As protein: CASSQGRTTNEQFF.

Ten or more counts support this clonotype. The chain links TRBV7-6 to TRBJ2-7; D is unresolved. V was trimmed by 1 base and J by 1 base, leaving 11 bases between them. The CDR3 spans 15 residues. CDR1 and CDR2 from the germline V gene are SGHVS and FNYEAQ. CDR3 sequence reads: CASSLGGGGSYEQYF. As DNA, the CDR3 is TGTGCCAGCAGCTTAGGAGGCGGTGGGTCCTACGAGCAGTACTTC.

This clonotype was found many times. The V call is TRBV11-3, the J call TRBJ2-6; D not certain. CDR1 SGHNT and CDR2 YENEEA come from the germline V gene. The CDR3 spans 14 residues. V was shortened by 5 bases and J by 2 bases, with 7 bases between the two germline ends. The CDR3 protein is CASSPEPGANVLTF. The CDR3 nucleotides read TGTGCCAGCAGCCCCGAACCTGGGGCCAACGTCCTGACTTTC.

This clonotype was observed many times. This sequence joins TRBV5-6 and TRBJ2-1; D not resolved. V shed 1 base and J shed 0 bases, with 8 bases lying between them. This CDR3 is built from 15 residues. Germline values: CDR1 SGHDT, CDR2 YYEEEE. For the CDR3, the DNA is TGTGCCAGCAGCTTGCCCGCCAGCTCCTACAATGAGCAGTTCTTC. Translated: CASSLPASSYNEQFF.

This clonotype was seen at least ten times. The V call is TRBV4-3, the J call TRBJ1-5; D gene unclear. Trimming left V 0 bases short and J 1 base short, with 7 bases between. The germline gives CDR1 LGHNA, CDR2 YSLEER. This CDR3 comprises 15 residues. CDR3 sequence: CASSQDRWSNQPQHF. CDR3 sequence (DNA): TGCGCCAGCAGCCAAGACAGGTGGAGCAATCAGCCCCAGCATTTT.

The gene calls are TRBV28 and TRBJ1-4; 7 bases line up with TRBD1. Trimming cost V 6 bases and J 8 bases; bases outside gene matches: 6. The CDR3 totals 13 residues. CDR1 is MDHEN and CDR2 is SYDVKM in the germline V gene. The CDR3 DNA is TGTGCCAGCAGACCCGACAGGGACGAAAAACTGTTTTTT. Protein product: CASRPDRDEKLFF.

This clonotype has ten or more counts. The CDR3 loop reads CASGLVGEAFF. The CDR3 nucleotides read TGTGCTAGTGGTTTGGTAGGAGAAGCTTTCTTT. The J gene is TRBJ1-1, the V gene TRBV12-5; D ambiguous. V was cut by 0 bases and J by 8 bases, with 4 bases left in between. There are 11 residues in the CDR3. Germline values: CDR1 LGHNT, CDR2 FRNRAP.

In this sample, this clonotype turned up many times. The chain couples TRBV7-2 to TRBJ2-2, with 8 bases fitting TRBD1. Germline V gene sequence: CDR1 SGHTA, CDR2 FQGNSA. Unmatched junction bases numbered 3, after V lost 4 bases and J lost 5 bases. There are 14 residues in the CDR3. This CDR3 is CASSWTGRTGELFF. Written as DNA, the CDR3 is TGTGCCAGCAGCTGGACAGGGCGGACCGGGGAGCTGTTTTTT.

This clonotype is medium-sized (0.01 to 0.1%) in the sample. The gene calls are TRBV7-9 and TRBJ2-2; D unclear. Germline-derived CDR1 and CDR2 are SEHNR and FQNEAQ (reference sequence). The CDR3 covers 16 residues. Trimming took off 5 bases at V and 2 bases at J, with 15 bases between the two ends. The CDR3 loop reads CASSHAFGYNTGELFF. The CDR3 coding sequence is TGTGCCAGCAGCCACGCCTTTGGGTATAACACCGGGGAGCTGTTTTTT.

In its sample, this clonotype was seen many times. One end of the junction varies from germline; a read error may be responsible. The CDR3 sequence: CASREGALANYGYTF. In DNA form, the CDR3 reads TGTGCCAGCAGGGAAGGGGCCTTAGCTAACTATGGCTACACCTTC. V usage is TRBV2 and J usage is TRBJ1-2, with D possibly TRBD1 on 5 matching bases. The CDR3 has 15 amino acids. Per germline, CDR1 SNHLY and CDR2 FYNNEI. Full variable domain (rest looked up from reference TRBV2 and TRBJ1-2): EPEVTQTPSHQVTQMGQEVILRCVPISNHLYFYWYRQILGQKVEFLVSFYNNEISEKSEIFDDQFSVERPDGSNFTLKIRSTKLEDSAMYFCASREGALANYGYTFGSGTRLTVV.